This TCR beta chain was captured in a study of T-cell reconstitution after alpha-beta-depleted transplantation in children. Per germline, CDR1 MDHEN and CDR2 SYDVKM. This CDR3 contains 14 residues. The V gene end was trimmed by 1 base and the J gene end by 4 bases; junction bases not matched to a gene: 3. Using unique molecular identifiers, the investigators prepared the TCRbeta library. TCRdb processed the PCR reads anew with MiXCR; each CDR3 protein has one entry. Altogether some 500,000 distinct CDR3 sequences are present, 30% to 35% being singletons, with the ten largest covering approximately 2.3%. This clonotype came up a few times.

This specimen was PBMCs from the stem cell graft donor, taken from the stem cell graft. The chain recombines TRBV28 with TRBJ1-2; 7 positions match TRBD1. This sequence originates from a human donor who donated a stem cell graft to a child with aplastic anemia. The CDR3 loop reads CASSLSDRTYGYTF. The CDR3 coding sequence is TGTGCCAGCAGTTTATCGGACAGGACCTATGGCTACACCTTC.